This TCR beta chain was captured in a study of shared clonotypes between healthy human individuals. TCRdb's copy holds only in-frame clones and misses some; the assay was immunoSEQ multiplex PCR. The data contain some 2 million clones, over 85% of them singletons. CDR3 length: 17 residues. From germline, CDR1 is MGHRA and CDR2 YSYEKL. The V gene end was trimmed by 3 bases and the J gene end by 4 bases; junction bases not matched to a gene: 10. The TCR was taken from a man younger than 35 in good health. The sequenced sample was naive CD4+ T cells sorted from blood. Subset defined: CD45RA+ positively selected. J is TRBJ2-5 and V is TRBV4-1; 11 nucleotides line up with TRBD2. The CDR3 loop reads CASSHEIAGGQGETQYF. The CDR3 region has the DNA TGCGCCAGCAGCCATGAGATAGCGGGGGGGCAGGGAGAGACCCAGTACTTC.